This T cell receptor (beta chain) originates from a study of cytomegalovirus exposure and HLA in healthy donors. Study-wide results and limits: Reported performance of the classifier showed diagnosis of cytomegalovirus status with high specificity and sensitivity. TCR sequences were mostly rare, though some public TCRs occurred in many donors.

V gave up 3 bases and J gave up 2 bases; unmatched junction bases: 17. This CDR3 is 19 amino acids long. Germline V gene sequence: CDR1 MGHRA, CDR2 YSYEKL. It was with 60 Vbeta and 13 Jbeta primers that the PCR ran. Measured with immunoSEQ multiplex PCR; TCRdb has only the in-frame clones, and not every one. Counted here are under 200,000 clones, roughly 80% occurring once; the ten biggest clones make up about 1.7%. As concerns this clone: Its specificity is not known.

The sequence was obtained from a young woman in good health and CMV-seronegative. This chain links TRBV4-1 with TRBJ2-3, with TRBD2 matching 7 bases. The sequenced sample consisted of PBMCs. The CDR3 spells CASSHDPLLAATSTDTQYF. The CDR3 bases are TGCGCCAGCAGCCACGACCCCCTCCTAGCGGCCACTTCCACAGATACGCAGTATTTT.